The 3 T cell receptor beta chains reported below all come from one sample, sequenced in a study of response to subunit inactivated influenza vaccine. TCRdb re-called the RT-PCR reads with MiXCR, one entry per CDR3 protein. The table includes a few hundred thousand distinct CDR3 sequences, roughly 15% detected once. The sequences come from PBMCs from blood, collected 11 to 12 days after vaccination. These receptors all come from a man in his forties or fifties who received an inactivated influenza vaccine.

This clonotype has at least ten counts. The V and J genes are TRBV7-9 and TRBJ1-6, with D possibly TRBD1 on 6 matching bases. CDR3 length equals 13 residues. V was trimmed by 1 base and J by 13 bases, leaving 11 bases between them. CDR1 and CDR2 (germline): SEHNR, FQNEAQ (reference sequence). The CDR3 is CASSLEQGAPLHF. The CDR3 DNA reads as TGTGCCAGCAGCTTAGAACAGGGAGCGCCCCTCCACTTT.

CDR3 region: CASSFARLGEETQYF. The CDR3 DNA follows: TGTGCCAGCAGCTTTGCCAGACTAGGAGAAGAGACCCAGTACTTC. The chain combines TRBV7-8 with TRBJ2-5; possibly TRBD2 for D (6 bases). The germline V gene encodes CDR1 SGHVS and CDR2 FQNEAQ. The CDR3 consists of 15 residues. Trimming took 3 bases from V and 3 from J, leaving 14 bases between them.

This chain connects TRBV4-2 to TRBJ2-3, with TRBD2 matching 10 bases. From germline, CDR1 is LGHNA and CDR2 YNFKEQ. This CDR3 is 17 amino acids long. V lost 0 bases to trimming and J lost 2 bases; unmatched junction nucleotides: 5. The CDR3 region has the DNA TGTGCCAGCAGCCAAGATACTAGCGGGATGAACACAGATACGCAGTATTTT. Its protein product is CASSQDTSGMNTDTQYF.